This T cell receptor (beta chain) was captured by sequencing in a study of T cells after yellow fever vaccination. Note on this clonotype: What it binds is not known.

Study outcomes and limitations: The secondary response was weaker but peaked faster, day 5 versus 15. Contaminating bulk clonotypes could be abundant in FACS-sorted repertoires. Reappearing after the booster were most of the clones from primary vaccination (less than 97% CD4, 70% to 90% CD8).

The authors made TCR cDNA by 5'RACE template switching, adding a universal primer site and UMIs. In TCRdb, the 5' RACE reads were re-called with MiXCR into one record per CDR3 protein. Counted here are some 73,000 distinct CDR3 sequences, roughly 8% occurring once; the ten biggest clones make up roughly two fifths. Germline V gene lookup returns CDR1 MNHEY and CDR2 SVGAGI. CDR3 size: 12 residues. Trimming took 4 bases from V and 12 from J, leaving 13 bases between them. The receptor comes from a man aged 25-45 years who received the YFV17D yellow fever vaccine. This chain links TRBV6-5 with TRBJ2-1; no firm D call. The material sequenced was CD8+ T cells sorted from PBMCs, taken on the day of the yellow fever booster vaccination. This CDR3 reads CASSLDQSRQFF. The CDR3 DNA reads TGTGCCAGCAGTTTAGACCAATCTCGGCAGTTCTTC.